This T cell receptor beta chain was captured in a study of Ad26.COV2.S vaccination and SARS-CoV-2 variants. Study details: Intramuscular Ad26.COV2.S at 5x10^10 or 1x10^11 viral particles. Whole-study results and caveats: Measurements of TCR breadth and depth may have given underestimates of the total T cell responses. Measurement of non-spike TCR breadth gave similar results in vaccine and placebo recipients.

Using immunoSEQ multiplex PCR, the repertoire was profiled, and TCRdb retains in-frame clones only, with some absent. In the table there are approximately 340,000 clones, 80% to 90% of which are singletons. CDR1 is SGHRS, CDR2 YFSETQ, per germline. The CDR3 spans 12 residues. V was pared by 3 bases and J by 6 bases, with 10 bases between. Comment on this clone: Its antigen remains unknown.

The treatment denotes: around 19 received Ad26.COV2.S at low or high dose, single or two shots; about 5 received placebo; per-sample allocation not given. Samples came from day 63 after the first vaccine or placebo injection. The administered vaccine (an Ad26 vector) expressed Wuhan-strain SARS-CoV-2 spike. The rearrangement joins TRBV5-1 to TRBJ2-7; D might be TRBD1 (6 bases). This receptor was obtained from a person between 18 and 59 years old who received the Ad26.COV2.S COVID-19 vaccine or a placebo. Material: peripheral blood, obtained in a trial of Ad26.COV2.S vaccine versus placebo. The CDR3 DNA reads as TGCGCCAGCAGCTCCCCCAGGGGCGAGCAGTACTTC. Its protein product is CASSSPRGEQYF.